This T cell receptor (beta chain) came from a study of CXCR3-negative and CXCR3-positive naive CD8 T cells (dated by TCRdb to between 2019 and 2020). Broadly, across the study: In total, about 140 million TRB reads were obtained, or roughly 1.5 +/- 0.3 million reads per library. Diversity and physicochemical repertoire analyses covered roughly ten donors pooled from two independent experiments. The TRBV-TRBJ cluster analysis covered naive subsets from a handful of donors and memory cells from 3 donors.

For each CD8+ T cell subset, flow sorting was done in triplicate, and 300,000 or so cells per subset went directly into RLT lysis buffer. To exclude memory contaminants, naive CD8+ T cells were stringently defined as CD45RO-CCR7+CD27+CD95-. Peripheral blood mononuclear cells were isolated from buffy coats using standard density gradient centrifugation. Naive CXCR3-negative and CXCR3-positive CD8+ T cells were flow-sorted on a FACSAria III. Total RNA was extracted from sorted cells with an RNeasy Mini Kit. General study outcomes and caveats: Repertoire diversity was comparably high in both naive subsets but much lower in memory CD8+ T cells. TRBV-TRBJ usage was similar between naive CXCR3-negative and CXCR3-positive cells from the same donor, while memory cells showed distinct patterns. CXCR3 expression partially decreased after cryopreservation, so most assays used freshly isolated PBMCs. Because surface CD5, which is linked to self-reactivity in mice, was comparable between the naive subsets, TCR interaction strength was also inferred from the physicochemical properties of TRB CDR3s. TRB CDR3s from CXCR3-positive naive cells showed higher hydrophobicity (lower Kidera factor 4), lower energy, and higher strength and volume indices than CXCR3-negative naive cells.

The sequencer was a NextSeq 550. The Human TCR Profiling Kit (MiLaboratory) was used to prepare UMI-labeled 5' RACE TRB cDNA libraries. The full amount of extracted RNA was used for cDNA synthesis, and the full amount of resulting cDNA was used for PCR amplification. The libraries were made side by side, with each library going through the same number of PCR cycles. Turning to the authors' computational methods: About 53,000 +/- 9,400 unique UMI-labeled TRB cDNA molecules per library were extracted with MIGEC and MiXCR, with at least two reads per UMI required. An average of roughly 40,000 +/- 10,000 functional in-frame TRB CDR3 nucleotide clonotypes without stop codons was found per library. After each sample was downsampled to 5000 UMI-labeled TRB molecules, VDJtools was used to calculate diversity metrics such as normalized Shannon-Wiener and Chao1. VDJtools was used to calculate clonotype-size-weighted physicochemical properties of the central five CDR3 residues, namely interaction energy, strength, volume and Kidera factor 4. The reads, reprocessed by TCRdb, yield one row per CDR3 protein sequence and no DNA. The authors' filters were not applied to this entry. The table for this sample shows some 6,700 distinct CDR3 sequences. Under 1.2% of the sample rests with the top ten.

As regards this clonotype: What this receptor recognizes is not known.

Sequencing was performed on naive CXCR3- CD8+ T cells from blood. This specimen's cell subset or site label, per the study, means: CD45RO-CCR7+CD27+CD95- naive CD8+ T cells lacking CXCR3 (TNR3-). The clonotype originates from a human donor in good health. Some clones in this sample may be carry-over from other donors' samples.

The encoded CDR3 is CSVEVTASSYEQYF. The chain is assembled from TRBV29-1 and TRBJ2-7. Via the germline V gene, CDR1 is SQVTM and CDR2 ANQGSEA. Including the terminal cysteine and phenylalanine, the CDR3 comprises 14 residues. No DNA appears here.